A selection of T cell receptor beta chains follows, all from one sample in a study of CD8 T cells in ankylosing spondylitis. TCRdb re-analysed the 5' RACE reads in MiXCR, keeping a single row per CDR3 protein. The sample records 650,000 to 800,000 distinct CDR3 sequences, roughly 20% being singletons. Sample: blood, either unsorted or a sorted T cell fraction (not recorded which). The receptors here all came from a male donor with ankylosing spondylitis. The CDR3 runs from the conserved cysteine through the conserved F or W. The order of the fields is J gene, D gene, clone size, V gene, CDR3 protein, CDR3 DNA. D genes are given only for firm matches. Size values are once, few and many counts, or a class for expanded clones, and some rows have none.

j_call: TRBJ2-7
d_call: .
clone_size: few
v_call: TRBV5-1
cdr3_aa: CASSPATWGEQYF
cdr3_nt: TGCGCCAGCAGCCCGGCAACTTGGGGTGAGCAGTACTTC

j_call: TRBJ2-6
d_call: .
clone_size: few
v_call: TRBV27
cdr3_aa: CASSLVFVGAVSSGANVLTF
cdr3_nt: TGTGCCAGCAGTTTAGTGTTTGTGGGAGCGGTAAGCTCTGGGGCCAACGTCCTGACTTTC

j_call: TRBJ2-7
d_call: .
clone_size: few
v_call: TRBV7-2
cdr3_aa: CASSLTATGGSSYEQYF
cdr3_nt: TGTGCCAGCAGCTTAACGGCCACGGGTGGGAGCTCCTACGAGCAGTACTTC

j_call: TRBJ1-5
d_call: .
clone_size: many
v_call: TRBV12-3/TRBV12-4
cdr3_aa: CASSLAGLGNQPQHF
cdr3_nt: TGTGCCAGCAGTTTGGCGGGGCTCGGCAATCAGCCCCAGCATTTT

j_call: TRBJ2-7
d_call: .
clone_size: .
v_call: TRBV3-1
cdr3_aa: CASSHPDGFEQYF
cdr3_nt: TGTGCCAGCAGCCACCCGGACGGCTTCGAGCAGTACTTC

j_call: TRBJ1-2
d_call: .
clone_size: few
v_call: TRBV12-3/TRBV12-4
cdr3_aa: CASSLGYGRNYGYTF
cdr3_nt: TGTGCCAGCAGTTTAGGGTATGGCCGGAACTATGGCTACACCTTC

j_call: TRBJ2-7
d_call: .
clone_size: .
v_call: TRBV6-1
cdr3_aa: CASSEGGTSYEQYF
cdr3_nt: TGTGCCAGCAGTGAAGGGGGGACCTCCTACGAGCAGTACTTC

j_call: TRBJ1-2
d_call: TRBD1
clone_size: .
v_call: TRBV13
cdr3_aa: CASSPGTGATLNYGYTF
cdr3_nt: TGTGCCAGCAGCCCCGGGACAGGGGCTACTCTTAACTATGGCTACACCTTC

j_call: TRBJ1-2
d_call: .
clone_size: .
v_call: TRBV19
cdr3_aa: CASSFKGHTNYGYTF
cdr3_nt: TGTGCCAGTAGTTTCAAGGGACATACTAACTATGGCTACACCTTC

j_call: TRBJ2-3
d_call: .
clone_size: .
v_call: TRBV29-1
cdr3_aa: CSVEDTRATDTQYF
cdr3_nt: TGCAGCGTTGAGGACACGAGAGCCACAGATACGCAGTATTTT

j_call: TRBJ2-3
d_call: .
clone_size: once
v_call: TRBV27
cdr3_aa: CASSLSGDVDTQYF
cdr3_nt: TGTGCCAGCAGTTTATCGGGAGACGTAGATACGCAGTATTTT

j_call: TRBJ2-3
d_call: TRBD2
clone_size: .
v_call: TRBV7-6
cdr3_aa: CASSSSGGAFDTQYF
cdr3_nt: TGTGCCAGCAGCTCTAGCGGGGGGGCTTTTGATACGCAGTATTTT

j_call: TRBJ2-7
d_call: TRBD2
clone_size: few
v_call: TRBV12-3/TRBV12-4
cdr3_aa: CASRMDGGGYEQYF
cdr3_nt: TGTGCCAGCAGGATGGACGGCGGGGGCTACGAGCAGTACTTC

j_call: TRBJ2-7
d_call: .
clone_size: few
v_call: TRBV12-3/TRBV12-4
cdr3_aa: CASSHGGGSRGEQYF
cdr3_nt: TGTGCCAGCAGCCACGGCGGGGGCTCCCGGGGCGAGCAGTACTTC

j_call: TRBJ2-1
d_call: TRBD2
clone_size: .
v_call: TRBV9
cdr3_aa: CASSSRLAGGPSNEQFF
cdr3_nt: TGTGCCAGCAGCTCAAGACTAGCGGGAGGGCCTTCCAATGAGCAGTTCTTC

j_call: TRBJ2-1
d_call: TRBD1
clone_size: .
v_call: TRBV18
cdr3_aa: CASSGTGAYNEQFF
cdr3_nt: TGTGCCAGCTCCGGGACAGGAGCTTACAATGAGCAGTTCTTC

j_call: TRBJ2-1
d_call: .
clone_size: .
v_call: TRBV27
cdr3_aa: CASSLSGRVSSSYNEQFF
cdr3_nt: TGTGCCAGCAGTTTATCGGGGCGAGTCTCAAGCTCCTACAATGAGCAGTTCTTC